What follows are 22 T cell receptor beta chains derived from one specimen sequenced in a study of T cell repertoires in cytomegalovirus infection. TCRdb re-called the reads through MiXCR, storing one row per CDR3 protein. Altogether around 100,000 distinct CDR3 sequences are present, roughly 41% being singletons, with the ten largest covering 74%. These TCRs are of unknown antigen specificity. Sample: CD8+ T cells from cultured PBMCs, taken from culture after CMV antigen stimulation. These receptors came from a human donor in good health (CMV status not recorded). Some clones in this sample may be carry-over from other donors' samples.

This clonotype came up many times. This chain joins TRBV7-8 and TRBJ2-3, with TRBD1 identical over 9 bases. There are 16 residues in the CDR3. V was clipped by 0 bases and J by 2 bases; unmatched bases: 3. CDR1 and CDR2 (germline): SGHVS, FQNEAQ. The DNA for the CDR3 is TGTGCCAGCAGCTTAGCCGGGACAGGGCTCACAGATACGCAGTATTTT. This sequence encodes CASSLAGTGLTDTQYF. The full variable domain, rest sourced from reference TRBV7-8 and TRBJ2-3, is GAGVSQSPRYKVAKRGQDVALRCDPISGHVSLFWYQQALGQGPEFLTYFQNEAQLDKSGLPSDRFFAERPEGSVSTLKIQRTQQEDSAVYLCASSLAGTGLTDTQYFGPGTRLTVL.

There are many counts of this clonotype. CDR3 residues: CASSLSTEAFF. The CDR3 region has the DNA TGTGCCAGCAGTTTATCAACTGAAGCTTTCTTT. The chain carries TRBV28 and TRBJ1-1, with D unclear. The CDR3 runs 11 residues. The V end was cut by 1 base, the J end by 5 bases, with 2 bases between. Looked up from germline, CDR1 is MDHEN and CDR2 is SYDVKM. Using reference TRBV28 and TRBJ1-1 for the parts outside the CDR3, the full variable domain is DVKVTQSSRYLVKRTGEKVFLECVQDMDHENMFWYRQDPGLGLRLIYFSYDVKMKEKGDIPEGYSVSREKKERFSLILESASTNQTSMYLCASSLSTEAFFGQGTRLTVV.

This clonotype came up many times. The chain couples TRBV7-9 to TRBJ1-4; 7 bases agree with TRBD1. The trim removed 5 bases at V and 2 bases at J, leaving 8 bases unmatched. The CDR3 has 16 amino acids. Germline loops: CDR1 SEHNR, CDR2 FQNEAQ (reference sequence). The CDR3 DNA reads TGTGCCAGCAGCCCACCAGGGGGGGGCACTAATGAAAAACTGTTTTTT. It specifies CASSPPGGGTNEKLFF. Filled out from reference TRBV7-9 and TRBJ1-4, the complete variable domain reads DTGVSQNPRHKITKRGQNVTFRCDPISEHNRLYWYRQTLGQGPEFLTYFQNEAQLEKSRLLSDRFSAERPKGSFSTLEIQRTEQGDSAMYLCASSPPGGGTNEKLFFGSGTQLSVL.

This clonotype was seen a few times. The genes are TRBV6-1 and TRBJ2-5; TRBD1 aligns across 8 bases. The CDR3 is 18 residues long. V trimming: 2 bases; J trimming: 2 bases; junction bases outside the gene matches: 13. CDR1 MNHNS and CDR2 SASEGT come from the germline V gene. The CDR3 protein is CASSERTFGQGRQETQYF. CDR3 nucleotide sequence: TGTGCCAGCAGTGAACGAACCTTCGGACAGGGAAGGCAAGAGACCCAGTACTTC.

CDR3 nucleotides: TGTGCCAGCACCCTCCGGGCCCTCCAAGAGACCCAGTACTTC. This gives the protein CASTLRALQETQYF. The chain carries TRBV28 and TRBJ2-5; D is uncertain. Germline CDR1 and CDR2: MDHEN and SYDVKM. The CDR3 is 14 amino acids. V lost 7 bases, J lost 1 base, and 13 bases lay in between.

This chain joins TRBV14 and TRBJ2-7; no firm D call. CDR3 size: 13 residues. Germline V gives CDR1 SGHDN, CDR2 FVKESK. The ends were cut back, 2 bases at V and 0 bases at J, with 5 bases in the middle. CDR3 DNA sequence: TGTGCCAGCAGCCAACTTTACTCCTACGAGCAGTACTTC. Translated, it gives CASSQLYSYEQYF.

This clonotype was counted at least ten times. The chain is built from TRBV7-9 and TRBJ1-1; the D is unclear. CDR1 SEHNR and CDR2 FQNEAQ come from the germline V gene (reference sequence). The germline V and J ends were trimmed by 8 bases and 0 bases, with 16 bases remaining between them. This CDR3 contains 15 residues. CDR3 DNA sequence: TGTGCCAGCTCCCTAAATCCGGGGATGAACACTGAAGCTTTCTTT. Amino acid sequence: CASSLNPGMNTEAFF.

The chain combines TRBV20-1 with TRBJ2-1; 11 nucleotides line up with TRBD2. The CDR3 is 15 residues long. V was pared by 6 bases and J by 7 bases, with 11 bases of the junction left unmatched. The V gene's germline CDR1 is DFQATT and CDR2 SNEGSKA (reference sequence). The chain's CDR3 is CSAKTTSGESNEQFF. CDR3 sequence (DNA): TGCAGTGCCAAAACGACTAGCGGGGAGTCTAATGAGCAGTTCTTC.

The chain couples TRBV10-3 to TRBJ2-7; 8 bases are shared with TRBD1. Unmatched junction bases numbered 12, after V lost 6 bases and J lost 5 bases. The CDR3 contains 15 residues. CDR1 is ENHRY, CDR2 SYGVKD, per germline. CDR3 protein: CAISRQGPATDEQYF. CDR3 nucleotides: TGTGCCATCAGCCGACAGGGGCCCGCGACGGACGAGCAGTACTTC.

The chain recombines TRBV5-4 with TRBJ2-3, with 11 positions matching TRBD2. The length of the CDR3 is 16 residues. The germline V gene has CDR1 SGHNT and CDR2 YYREEE (reference sequence). V lost 6 bases to trimming and J lost 1 base; unmatched junction nucleotides: 7. CDR3 sequence: CASISTTSGGTDTQYF. CDR3 nucleotide sequence: TGTGCCAGCATCTCTACGACTAGCGGGGGCACAGATACGCAGTATTTT.

CDR3 DNA: TGTGCCAGCCTCGAGAGCCGGGGTACGGTTCCTGAAGCTTTCTTT. Protein sequence: CASLESRGTVPEAFF. V gene TRBV12-3 or TRBV12-4 combines with J gene TRBJ1-1; no clear D gene. This CDR3 has 15 residues. Deletions cut 8 bases from V and 6 bases from J, with 22 bases between.

This chain joins TRBV7-6 and TRBJ2-7, with D tentatively TRBD2 (6 bases). The V and J ends lost 5 bases and 5 bases respectively, with 13 bases between them. Germline loops: CDR1 SGHVS, CDR2 FNYEAQ. This CDR3 comprises 13 residues. In DNA, the CDR3 is TGTGCCAGCAGCCCCGCGGAGGGCGACGAGCAGTACTTC. The encoded protein is CASSPAEGDEQYF.

The V call is TRBV6-2 or TRBV6-3, the J call TRBJ1-1; D unresolved. The V gene lost 2 bases and the J gene lost 5 bases, with 15 bases spanning the gap. CDR1 is MNHEY and CDR2 is SVGEGT in the germline V gene. This CDR3 has 15 residues. The CDR3 DNA follows: TGTGCCAGCAGTTACGACGCCCTGGGATGGACTGAAGCTTTCTTT. Translating gives CASSYDALGWTEAFF.

J is TRBJ1-5 and V is TRBV6-6, with D maybe TRBD1 (5 bases). The V gene lost 5 bases and the J gene lost 4 bases, with 9 bases spanning the gap. The CDR3 is 13 residues long. Germline V gene sequence: CDR1 MNHNY, CDR2 SVGAGI (reference sequence). The CDR3: CASSTKGNQPQHF. DNA of the CDR3: TGTGCCAGCAGTACCAAGGGGAATCAGCCCCAGCATTTT.

There are a few counts of this clonotype. The chain links TRBV7-8 to TRBJ1-1; perhaps TRBD1 as D (5 bases). V was pared by 5 bases and J by 0 bases, with 13 bases between. Per the germline V gene, CDR1 is SGHVS and CDR2 is FQNEAQ. The CDR3 is 15 amino acids. CDR3 in amino acids: CASSNPAGMNTEAFF. The CDR3 DNA follows: TGTGCCAGCAGCAACCCGGCAGGGATGAACACTGAAGCTTTCTTT.

The chain joins TRBV6-1 to TRBJ1-2; D is unclear. The CDR3 length is 12 residues. V lost 4 bases to trimming and J lost 7 bases, with 10 bases between them. The germline CDR1 and CDR2 sequences are MNHNS and SASEGT. The CDR3 protein is CASSGAYGGYTF. The CDR3 DNA reads TGTGCCAGCAGTGGGGCCTATGGTGGCTACACCTTC.

The V and J genes are TRBV12-3 or TRBV12-4 and TRBJ2-2; D is unclear. The CDR3 length is 13 residues. Trimming took off 5 bases at V and 2 bases at J, with 6 bases between the two ends. In DNA form, the CDR3 reads TGTGCCAGCAGTCGTTACAACACCGGGGAGCTGTTTTTT. Encoded protein: CASSRYNTGELFF.

This rearrangement joins TRBV11-2 to TRBJ2-7, with 10 nucleotides matching TRBD1. The germline gives CDR1 SGHAT, CDR2 FQNNGV. The junction had 4 bases not matched to a gene; V was cut back by 5 bases and J by 3 bases. This CDR3 region has 14 residues. The CDR3 sequence is CASSRGQGNYEQYF. In nucleotides, the CDR3 is TGTGCCAGCAGCCGGGGACAGGGGAACTACGAGCAGTACTTC.

The V call is TRBV4-1, the J call TRBJ1-2; perhaps TRBD1 as D (5 bases). V dropped 4 bases and J dropped 0 bases, with 12 bases sitting between them. The germline gives CDR1 MGHRA, CDR2 YSYEKL. The length of the CDR3 is 15 residues. The CDR3 region is CASSPGQVANYGYTF. CDR3 in DNA: TGCGCCAGCAGCCCTGGACAAGTAGCTAACTATGGCTACACCTTC.

This chain joins TRBV6-1 and TRBJ2-7; 8 bases are a match to TRBD1. Trimming cost V 11 bases and J 5 bases; bases outside gene matches: 5. This CDR3 comprises 11 residues. Per germline, CDR1 MNHNS and CDR2 SASEGT. The CDR3 DNA reads TGTGCCGGCACAGGGGGGAACGAGCAGTACTTC. Residues: CAGTGGNEQYF.

The chain is built from TRBV27 and TRBJ2-7; D remains ambiguous. The CDR3 is 14 residues long. Trimming took off 5 bases at V and 1 base at J, with 12 bases between the two ends. Germline CDR1 and CDR2: MNHEY and SMNVEV (reference sequence). CDR3 loop: CASSPFSYSYEQYF. CDR3 in DNA: TGTGCCAGCAGTCCGTTTTCCTATTCCTACGAGCAGTACTTC.

There are a few counts of this clonotype. The genes are TRBV4-1 and TRBJ1-5, with unresolved D. V gave up 2 bases and J gave up 0 bases, with 8 bases separating them. This CDR3 is 15 amino acids long. Germline V lookup: CDR1 MGHRA, CDR2 YSYEKL. CDR3 protein: CASSQQTNSNQPQHF. CDR3 nucleotides: TGCGCCAGCAGCCAACAGACAAATAGCAATCAGCCCCAGCATTTT.